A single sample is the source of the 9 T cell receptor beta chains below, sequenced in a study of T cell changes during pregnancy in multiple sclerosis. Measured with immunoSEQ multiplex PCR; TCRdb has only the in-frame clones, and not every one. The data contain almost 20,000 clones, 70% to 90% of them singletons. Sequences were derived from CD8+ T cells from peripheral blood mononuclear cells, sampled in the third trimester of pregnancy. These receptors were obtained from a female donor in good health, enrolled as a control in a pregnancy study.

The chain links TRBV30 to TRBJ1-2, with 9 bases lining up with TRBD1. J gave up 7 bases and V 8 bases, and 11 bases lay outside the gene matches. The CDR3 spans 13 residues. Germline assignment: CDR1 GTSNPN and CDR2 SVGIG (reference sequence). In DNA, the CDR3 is TGTGCCGGAGGGGGACAGGGAGCCTCTGGCTACACCTTC. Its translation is CAGGGQGASGYTF.

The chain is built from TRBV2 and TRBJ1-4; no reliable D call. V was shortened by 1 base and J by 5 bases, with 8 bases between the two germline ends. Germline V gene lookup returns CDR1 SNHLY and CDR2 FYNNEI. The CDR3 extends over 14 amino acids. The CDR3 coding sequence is TGTGCCAGCAGTGAAGAGCGTGAGAATGAAAAACTGTTTTTT. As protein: CASSEERENEKLFF.

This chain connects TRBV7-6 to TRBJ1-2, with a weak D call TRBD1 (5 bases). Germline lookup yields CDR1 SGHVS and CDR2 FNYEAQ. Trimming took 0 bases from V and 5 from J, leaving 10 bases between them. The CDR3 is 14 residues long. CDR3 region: CASSLAPRDYGYTF. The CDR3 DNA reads TGTGCCAGCAGCTTAGCCCCCAGGGATTATGGCTACACCTTC.

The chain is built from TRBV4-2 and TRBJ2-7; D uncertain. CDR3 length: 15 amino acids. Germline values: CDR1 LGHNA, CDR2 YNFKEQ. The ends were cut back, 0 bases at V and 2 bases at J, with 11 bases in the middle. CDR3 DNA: TGTGCCAGCAGCCAAGAGTGGCAGGAAACCTACGAGCAGTACTTC. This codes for CASSQEWQETYEQYF.

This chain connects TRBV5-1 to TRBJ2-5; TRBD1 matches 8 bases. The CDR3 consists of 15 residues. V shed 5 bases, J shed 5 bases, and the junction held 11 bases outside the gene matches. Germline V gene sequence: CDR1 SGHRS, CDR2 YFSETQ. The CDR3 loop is CASRVGQGASETQYF. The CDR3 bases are TGCGCCAGCAGGGTAGGACAGGGAGCTTCGGAGACCCAGTACTTC.

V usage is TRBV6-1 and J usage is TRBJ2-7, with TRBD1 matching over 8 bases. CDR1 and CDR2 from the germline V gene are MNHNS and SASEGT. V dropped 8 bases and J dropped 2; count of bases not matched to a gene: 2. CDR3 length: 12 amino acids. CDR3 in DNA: TGTGCCAGCGCGGACAGGGCCTACGAGCAGTACTTC. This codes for CASADRAYEQYF.

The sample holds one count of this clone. The CDR3 reads CASSLGTGSAIQYF. CDR3 coding DNA: TGTGCCAGCAGTTTGGGGACAGGGTCAGCCATTCAGTACTTC. This rearrangement joins TRBV27 to TRBJ2-4; 9 positions agree with TRBD1. The CDR3 spans 14 residues. The J segment lost 9 bases and the V segment lost 3 bases, leaving 6 bases of the junction unmatched. Germline V lookup: CDR1 MNHEY, CDR2 SMNVEV (reference sequence).

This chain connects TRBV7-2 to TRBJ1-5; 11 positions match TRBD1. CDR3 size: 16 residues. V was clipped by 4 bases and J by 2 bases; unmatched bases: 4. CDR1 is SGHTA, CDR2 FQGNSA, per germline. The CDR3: CASSSDRGPGNQPQHF. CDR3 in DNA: TGTGCCAGCAGCTCGGACAGGGGGCCTGGCAATCAGCCCCAGCATTTT.

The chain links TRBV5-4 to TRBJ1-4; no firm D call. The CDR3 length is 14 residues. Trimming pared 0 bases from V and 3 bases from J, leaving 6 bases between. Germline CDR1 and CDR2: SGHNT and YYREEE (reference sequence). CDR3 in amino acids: CASSLDGPNEKLFF. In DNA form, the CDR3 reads TGTGCCAGCAGCTTGGACGGTCCTAATGAAAAACTGTTTTTT.